Listed below are T cell receptor beta chains from one sample, sequenced in a study of shared clonotypes between healthy human individuals. The assay was immunoSEQ multiplex PCR, and TCRdb's table has in-frame clones only and misses some. This sample has about 1.5 million clones, with roughly 98% found just once. The sequenced sample was naive CD4+ T cells sorted from blood. The receptors stem from a man aged 30 to 39 in good health. The CDR3 runs from the conserved cysteine through the conserved F or W. The D gene is left open where the match is weak. Clone size appears in some rows only: once, few, many, or a class for an expanded clone.

d_call cdr3_length j_call v_call clone_size cdr3_aa cdr3_nt
TRBD2 15 TRBJ2-1 TRBV2 NA CASSKTSGSTYEQFF TGTGCCAGCAGCAAGACTAGCGGGAGTACCTATGAGCAGTTCTTC
TRBD1 15 TRBJ1-5 TRBV28 NA CASSPAGQGNQPQHF TGTGCCAGCAGCCCCGCAGGACAGGGCAATCAGCCCCAGCATTTT
NA 11 TRBJ2-2 TRBV25-1 NA CASTRGGELFF TGTGCCAGCACCCGAGGCGGGGAGCTGTTTTTT
NA 12 TRBJ2-7 TRBV6-6 NA CASSTTGYEQYF TGTGCCAGCAGCACAACAGGCTACGAGCAGTACTTC
NA 15 TRBJ1-5 TRBV28 NA CASTLGRVWNQPQHF TGTGCCAGCACCCTAGGCAGGGTCTGGAATCAGCCCCAGCATTTT
NA 15 TRBJ1-1 TRBV6-1 NA CASSTKGGPITEAFF TGTGCCAGCAGTACGAAGGGGGGGCCGATTACTGAAGCTTTCTTT
NA 15 TRBJ1-1 TRBV5-1 NA CASSLGVPVNTEAFF TGCGCCAGCAGCTTAGGGGTCCCCGTGAACACTGAAGCTTTCTTT
TRBD1 13 TRBJ1-1 TRBV6-4 NA CAKGQGWNTEAFF TGTGCCAAGGGACAGGGGTGGAACACTGAAGCTTTCTTT
NA 15 TRBJ2-3 TRBV5-4 NA CASSTDRESTDTQYF TGTGCCAGCAGCACCGACAGAGAGAGCACAGATACGCAGTATTTT
NA 16 TRBJ1-4 TRBV7-9 NA CASSSGTLATNEKLFF TGTGCCAGCAGCTCAGGGACACTCGCAACTAATGAAAAACTGTTTTTT
NA 16 TRBJ2-1 TRBV5-4 NA CASSLADSGSYNEQFF TGTGCCAGCAGCTTGGCCGATAGCGGTTCCTACAATGAGCAGTTCTTC
TRBD1 16 TRBJ2-1 TRBV6-1 NA CASSGGTGLAYNEQFF TGTGCCAGCAGTGGCGGGACAGGGCTCGCCTACAATGAGCAGTTCTTC
NA 16 TRBJ1-1 TRBV4-1 NA CASRVPPGGLDTEAFF TGCGCCAGCAGAGTACCGCCGGGGGGTTTAGACACTGAAGCTTTCTTT
NA 11 TRBJ2-7 TRBV20-1 NA CSANGAGSNYF TGCAGTGCTAATGGGGCGGGAAGTAATTACTTC
NA 15 TRBJ2-2 TRBV5-1 NA CASSLNHIDTGELFF TGCGCCAGCAGCCTAAACCACATCGACACCGGGGAGCTGTTTTTT
NA 14 TRBJ2-3 TRBV15 NA CATSREPGPRTQYF TGTGCCACCAGCAGAGAACCGGGACCCCGTACGCAGTATTTT
NA 14 TRBJ2-5 TRBV7-2 NA CASSSAVTSGTQYF TGTGCCAGCAGCTCAGCGGTTACTTCGGGGACCCAGTACTTC
NA 14 TRBJ1-4 TRBV27 NA CASSFQGLNEKLFF TGTGCCAGCAGTTTTCAGGGTCTTAATGAAAAACTGTTTTTT
TRBD1 14 TRBJ2-1 TRBV2 NA CASSKRGLGNEQFF TGTGCCAGCAGTAAAAGGGGGCTTGGCAATGAGCAGTTCTTC
TRBD1 16 TRBJ2-5 TRBV11-3 NA CASSLVGTGSAETQYF TGTGCCAGCAGCTTAGTAGGGACAGGGAGTGCGGAGACCCAGTACTTC
TRBD2 15 TRBJ2-1 TRBV2 NA CASRTESGRASEQFF TGTGCCAGCCGAACTGAAAGCGGGAGGGCGTCTGAGCAGTTCTTC
TRBD1 13 TRBJ1-4 TRBV19 NA CASSKDRGEKLFF TGTGCCAGTAGTAAGGACAGGGGAGAAAAACTGTTTTTT
NA 17 TRBJ2-2 TRBV5-5 NA CASSLGPLSGNTGELFF TGTGCCAGCAGCTTGGGGCCTCTTAGCGGGAACACCGGGGAGCTGTTTTTT
TRBD1 14 TRBJ2-1 TRBV9 once CASSVDRGAGEQFF TGTGCCAGCAGCGTCGACAGGGGTGCGGGTGAGCAGTTCTTC